One T cell receptor (beta chain) is described in this entry. Its antigen is not yet known. The input lacks base qualities; no much larger clone sits a single base away. This sample is part of a study of cytomegalovirus exposure and HLA in healthy donors (dated by TCRdb to about 2017). In terms of the full investigation: An earlier analysis of 587 of the donors reported more than 250 Gb of sequence data and roughly 110 million unique TCR beta sequences from some 180 million T cells. Roughly 300 gigabases of sequencing data and 78 million or so unique TCR sequences were included in an early release covering around 600 HLA-typed donors. Among the roughly 390 genotyped donors, 81% belonged to the genetic ancestry cluster associated with self-reported Caucasian donors. The aim of the study was to test whether cataloging public T cell receptors could identify signatures of past pathogen exposure. The study profiled the T cell repertoires of 550 to 700 subjects by immunosequencing and related them to cytomegalovirus serostatus. In addition to the first cohort of 666 subjects, a separate validation cohort of 120 different subjects was used. The study combined high-throughput TCR immunosequencing, statistical association of individual TCRs with disease status, and machine learning to predict cytomegalovirus infection status. A later analysis re-examined previously published TCR beta repertoires from around 670 donors and added high-resolution HLA genotyping to investigate patterns of TCR occurrence. The later analysis used no new phenotypic data to find candidate immune exposures, relying instead on TCR beta sequences and their occurrence across donors. In an earlier analysis of a few hundred of the donors, high-throughput TCR beta sequencing was used to judge whether each TCR beta V gene segment behaved as functional or pseudogenic. Alongside the repertoire data, information on donor age, sex, ethnicity and CMV serostatus was compiled. In a later genetic analysis, genome-wide SNP genotypes for about three fifths of the 666 donors were used, and that subset was treated as a discovery cohort. Every repertoire in the discovery cohort had been generated on one and the same sequencing platform. HLA typing included class I and class II loci at four-digit resolution. Typing coverage differed by locus: A, B, C, DRB1 and DQB1 were typed in about 629-640 donors, DQA1 in approximately 520, DPA1 in approximately 610, and DPB1 in just under 490. A handful of DR-DQ haplotypes were handled as single units for association and clustering because linkage in the cohort was strong. Among roughly 370 genotyped donors of the cohort, an average of roughly 240,000 unique TCR beta nucleotide sequences were sequenced per donor, around a sixth of them non-productive. General findings and caveats noted by the study authors: Some 15 rarely observed V segments, including chromosome 9 orphons, were excluded from the earlier analysis of almost 600 of the donors because counts were too low. Cytomegalovirus status was reported to be diagnosed by the classifier with high specificity and sensitivity in both the original and validation cohorts. A later analysis found that HLA-associated TCR beta chains were more clonally expanded and had lower generation probabilities than equally common non-associated chains. Linkage disequilibrium might explain the correlated functional status among segregating V segments, but an unknown experimental factor could not be ruled out. A further reported finding was that TCR beta sequences accurately predicted the HLA-A and HLA-B alleles for most subjects in the first cohort. Roughly uniform sequencing depth across donors was assumed in presence/absence analyses, although this assumption may not hold. In a later genetic analysis, fewer N-insertions in productive TCRs were reported among donors in an Asian-associated ancestry cluster than the roughly 700-donor mean. At a false discovery rate of 0.05, a later analysis linked around 17,000 TCR beta sequences to specific HLA alleles. In vitro tests confirmed that a few of the cytomegalovirus-associated TCR beta chains recognize cytomegalovirus antigens. In a later genetic analysis, a missense DCLRE1C variant was associated with V-gene and J-gene trimming of TCR beta chains, and the association was replicated in an independent cohort. According to a later analysis, most CMV-associated TCR beta chains appeared to be HLA-restricted, and the HLA associations seemed to be driven largely by CMV exposure. Only TCR beta chains were sequenced in this cohort, and the absence of alpha or paired-chain data limited detectable features. Across donors, most TCR sequences were observed very rarely, whereas some public TCRs were present in many individuals. The 87-base-pair reads could not distinguish some IMGT-functional V segments, including TRBV6-2 and TRBV6-3, so those segments were excluded. When HLA alleles, especially DR and DQ, strongly co-occurred, TCR associations were difficult to assign to individual alleles. In a later analysis, TCR association rates were found to vary across HLA loci, with the most associated TCRs seen for DRB1 alleles and the fewest for HLA-C alleles. HLA typing was unavailable for some donors at each locus, so association tests used only the typed subset. For the cohort, immune exposure information was limited to CMV serostatus. A cluster of highly shared sequence variants was judged likely to be a technical artifact of the sequencing pipeline. Broadly in line with IMGT annotations, most TCR beta V segments showed up in productive rearrangements about 90% or about 30% of the time in an earlier analysis of under 700 of the donors. In a later analysis, several top co-occurrence clusters were reported to appear linked to parvovirus B19, influenza, CMV and Epstein-Barr virus. The authors suggested that the approach could potentially be extended to other disease states and immunological phenotypes. The study gave a list of 150 to 200 TCR beta chains associated with cytomegalovirus.

In total, roughly 710 healthy bone marrow donors made up the cohort. All cohort members were sampled while nominally healthy, although unrecorded immune exposures were likely present. The donor was CMV seronegative and belonged to the group of 320 or so seronegative cohort members. A peripheral blood sample was collected from each donor, and TCR beta sequencing was performed on peripheral blood mononuclear cells. Genomic DNA was extracted from the blood cell samples with the Qiagen DNeasy Blood Extraction Kit. The germline V gene (reference sequence) provides CDR1 SEHNR and CDR2 FQNEAQ. There are 12 amino acids in the CDR3, from cysteine to phenylalanine inclusive. The kept DNA is CDR3 alone, 36 bases in frame from the first base. Trimming takes 3 bases from V and 3 bases from J, and the germline ends sit 6 bases apart. Libraries were prepared through the immunoSEQ multiplex PCR assay. A mixture of 60 forward primers for TCR Vbeta segments and 13 reverse primers for TCR Jbeta segments was used in the multiplex PCR. The CDR3 region of rearranged TCR beta genes was amplified from genomic DNA with a multiplex PCR assay. On the Illumina HiSeq System, the amplified TCR beta libraries were sequenced as 87-base-pair reads. The original methods were these. Across the 666 repertoires, a later analysis counted tens of millions of unique TCR beta chains, 9.5 million to 12 million of which were shared by at least two donors. To remove PCR and sequencing errors, raw reads were error-corrected and collapsed into unique sequences using a nearest-neighbor algorithm that merged closely related sequences. CDR3 sequences were aligned to IMGT reference sequences to assign V, D and J gene segments. For a sequence to be retained, a match of at least six nucleotides was required to both a V gene segment and a J gene segment. A rearrangement counted as productive if the CDR3 had no stop codons and remained in frame with V and J, and every other rearrangement counted as non-productive. Following IMGT convention, CDR3 was defined as the stretch from the second conserved V-encoded cysteine up to the conserved J-encoded phenylalanine. Sequences without an unambiguous match to a single V gene segment were excluded from the earlier analysis of a few hundred of the donors. In an earlier analysis of 587 of the donors, V segments were called functional above 56.7% productive rearrangements and were called segregating when the between-donor standard deviation exceeded 5%. A statistical classification framework was developed to diagnose cytomegalovirus status using the catalog of TCR beta chain sequences. In a later analysis, TCR nucleotide sequences were compared against IMGT/GENE-DB human TR gene sequences so that V and J genes could be assigned. In a later analysis, CDR3 sequences and most-parsimonious VDJ recombination scenarios were assigned using the TCRdist pipeline. A later analysis defined each TCR beta chain by its CDR3 amino acid sequence plus V-gene family, and excluded reads lacking a unique V-gene family. A later analysis removed roughly 590 highly shared, low-generation-probability nucleotide sequences to deal with suspected cross-contamination and a sequencing artifact. A later analysis calculated a clonal expansion index for each public chain from normalized within-repertoire ranks of inferred template counts. Generation probabilities in a later analysis came from a VDJ recombination model fitted to out-of-frame rearrangements, and those results were checked against IGoR. A later analysis scored TCR-TCR, TCR-HLA and TCR-CMV co-occurrence with hypergeometric tests, applying a repertoire-size bias correction to TCR pairs. To estimate false discovery rates, a later analysis permuted the HLA or CMV assignments 20 times. In a later analysis, co-occurring TCRs were grouped using DBSCAN, with TCRdist sequence similarity added in when clustering inside HLA-allele-positive subsets. Repertoires with fewer than 30,000 or more than 120,000 public chains, plus five repertoires with anomalous nucleotide sharing, were excluded from co-occurrence clustering. TCRdb took over this immuneACCESS table, retaining in-frame rearrangements with V and J assigned. Such tables are incomplete; in checked studies, under half of the missing clones stem from an unresolved V gene, and the remainder is unexplained. V, J and clone size reflect that table, while D and trimming were determined from the DNA. Recorded for this sample are 170,000 or so clones; approximately 80% of them occurred a single time. Of the sample, less than 0.65% is held by the ten largest clones.

The chain is encoded by TRBV7-9 joined to TRBJ2-7, and the D gene may be TRBD2, 5 bases matching. Source material: PBMCs. This receptor was identified in a woman aged 50 to 60 in good health and CMV-seronegative. Here is the DNA: TGTGCCAGCAGCTTCGGGGACTACGAGCAGTACTTC. This yields the protein CASSFGDYEQYF.